These T cell receptor beta chains were read from a single sample in a study of Ad26.COV2.S vaccination and SARS-CoV-2 variants. TCRdb's table, derived via immunoSEQ multiplex PCR, lists solely in-frame clones and lacks some. The table records 300,000 to 400,000 clones, over 75% of them present only once. Sequenced material: peripheral blood, taken in a trial of Ad26.COV2.S vaccine versus placebo. Every receptor here comes from a person between 18 and 65 years old who received the Ad26.COV2.S COVID-19 vaccine or a placebo. CDR3s include the opening cysteine and the closing phenylalanine or tryptophan. The D gene is left open where the match is weak. Where a row states a size, it is once, few, many or the class of an expanded clone; other rows omit it.

TRBJ1-5,-,TRBV15,-,CATSRGRGQYNQPQHF,TGTGCCACCAGCAGAGGCAGAGGACAGTACAATCAGCCCCAGCATTTT
TRBJ1-1,-,TRBV6-5,-,CASSSGVMNTEAFF,TGTGCCAGCAGCTCAGGGGTCATGAACACTGAAGCTTTCTTT
TRBJ1-1,TRBD1,TRBV15,-,CATSRDTQGVTEAFF,TGTGCCACCAGCAGAGACACCCAGGGGGTGACTGAAGCTTTCTTT
TRBJ1-1,-,TRBV6-5,-,CASSYLGNTEAFF,TGTGCCAGCAGTTACCTCGGTAACACTGAAGCTTTCTTT
TRBJ1-1,TRBD1,TRBV4-2,-,CASSQTTGTGMLGTEAFF,TGTGCCAGCAGCCAGACGACCGGGACAGGGATGTTAGGCACTGAAGCTTTCTTT
TRBJ1-4,TRBD1,TRBV27,-,CASSAGTGAREKLFF,TGTGCCAGCAGTGCCGGGACAGGGGCCAGGGAAAAACTGTTTTTT
TRBJ1-1,-,TRBV19,once,CASSTPGVTEAFF,TGTGCCAGTAGTACCCCCGGGGTCACGGAAGCTTTCTTT
TRBJ1-1,-,TRBV3-1/TRBV3-2,-,CASSQGYSLETEAFF,TGTGCCAGCAGCCAAGGGTACAGCCTTGAGACTGAAGCTTTCTTT
TRBJ2-7,TRBD1,TRBV15,-,CATSRGQGLSYEQYF,TGTGCCACCAGCAGGGGACAGGGACTTTCCTACGAGCAGTACTTC
TRBJ1-1,-,TRBV12-5,-,CASGQLRVHTEAFF,TGTGCTAGTGGTCAACTTAGAGTTCACACTGAAGCTTTCTTT
TRBJ1-1,-,TRBV10-3,-,CAITWGTEAFF,TGTGCCATCACGTGGGGCACTGAAGCTTTCTTT
TRBJ2-3,TRBD2,TRBV2,-,CASRPPSGGAGGADTQYF,TGTGCCAGCAGACCCCCTAGCGGGGGGGCGGGGGGCGCAGATACGCAGTATTTT
TRBJ2-7,TRBD1,TRBV10-3,-,CAISETGQSYEQYF,TGTGCCATCAGTGAGACGGGACAGAGCTACGAGCAGTACTTC
TRBJ1-5,TRBD1,TRBV19,-,CASSIGDRNGNQPQHF,TGTGCCAGTAGTATTGGGGACAGGAACGGGAATCAGCCCCAGCATTTT
TRBJ1-5,TRBD1,TRBV6-1,once,CASSEGRGPGQPQHF,TGTGCCAGCAGTGAGGGCAGGGGGCCGGGCCAGCCCCAGCATTTT
TRBJ1-6,TRBD1,TRBV25-1,-,CASSGRDSQNSPLHF,TGTGCCAGCAGTGGCCGGGACAGCCAAAATTCACCCCTCCACTTT
TRBJ2-6,-,TRBV7-7,-,CASSPGRTSGANVLTF,TGTGCTAGCAGCCCGGGACGAACCTCTGGGGCCAACGTCCTGACTTTC
TRBJ2-3,-,TRBV6-6,-,CASSRVEGIDTQYF,TGTGCCAGCAGTCGGGTAGAGGGAATAGATACGCAGTATTTT
TRBJ1-1,-,TRBV13,-,CASSAQKNTEAFF,TGTGCCAGCAGCGCTCAAAAGAACACTGAAGCTTTCTTT
TRBJ2-5,-,TRBV11-2,once,CASSLDLGSTQYF,TGTGCCAGCAGCTTAGATCTAGGGTCCACCCAGTACTTC
TRBJ1-2,-,TRBV4-2,-,CASSQDGLIRF,TGTGCCAGCAGCCAAGATGGGTTAATCCGCTTC
TRBJ1-1,TRBD1,TRBV5-1,-,CASSSGGQGITEAFF,TGCGCCAGCAGCTCTGGTGGACAGGGAATCACTGAAGCTTTCTTT
TRBJ2-7,TRBD1,TRBV9,-,CASSVGWGRDRDNEQYF,TGTGCCAGCAGCGTAGGGTGGGGTCGGGACAGGGACAACGAGCAGTACTTC
TRBJ2-3,TRBD1,TRBV5-1,-,CASSVGTASTDTQYF,TGCGCCAGCAGCGTGGGGACAGCTAGCACAGATACGCAGTATTTT
TRBJ1-5,-,TRBV7-2,-,CASSFPPANRPQHF,TGTGCCAGCAGCTTTCCCCCCGCCAATCGTCCCCAGCATTTT
TRBJ1-1,TRBD1,TRBV5-1,-,CASSTPQGQGAAGFDTEAFF,TGCGCCAGCAGCACCCCCCAGGGACAGGGGGCGGCGGGTTTCGACACTGAAGCTTTCTTT
TRBJ2-1,TRBD1,TRBV19,-,CASSGQADYNEQFF,TGTGCCAGTAGCGGACAGGCCGATTACAATGAGCAGTTCTTC
TRBJ1-1,-,TRBV9,few,CASSAPVIGEAFF,TGTGCCAGCAGCGCCCCGGTGATAGGTGAAGCTTTCTTT
TRBJ2-2,-,TRBV5-4,-,CASSIQDPGELFF,TGTGCCAGCAGCATCCAGGATCCCGGGGAGCTGTTTTTT
TRBJ2-1,-,TRBV6-5,-,CASRKYMNEQFF,TGTGCCAGCAGGAAATACATGAATGAGCAGTTCTTC
TRBJ2-3,-,TRBV6-6,-,CASKPSTDTQYF,TGTGCCAGCAAACCCAGCACAGATACGCAGTATTTT
TRBJ2-1,TRBD2,TRBV4-2,-,CASSQQAGRSSYNEQFF,TGTGCCAGCAGCCAACAAGCGGGGCGTAGCTCCTACAATGAGCAGTTCTTC
TRBJ1-5,-,TRBV18,few,CASSQGYDQPQHF,TGTGCCAGCTCGCAGGGGTACGATCAGCCCCAGCATTTT
TRBJ1-1,-,TRBV5-6,-,CASSLWGMNTEAFF,TGTGCCAGCAGCTTGTGGGGCATGAACACTGAAGCTTTCTTT
TRBJ2-5,-,TRBV9,-,CASGGYGETQYF,TGTGCCAGCGGGGGGTATGGAGAGACCCAGTACTTC
TRBJ1-1,-,TRBV6-1,-,CASSEWGAEAFF,TGTGCCAGCAGTGAGTGGGGAGCTGAAGCTTTCTTT
TRBJ2-3,-,TRBV18,-,CASSPSTGTDTQYF,TGTGCCAGCTCACCATCGACGGGCACAGATACGCAGTATTTT
TRBJ1-2,TRBD1,TRBV6-5,-,CASSYDRENYGYTF,TGTGCCAGCAGTTACGACAGGGAAAACTATGGCTACACCTTC
TRBJ2-7,-,TRBV9,-,CASTLEGPSSYEQYF,TGTGCCAGCACCCTCGAGGGGCCGAGCTCCTACGAGCAGTACTTC
TRBJ1-2,-,TRBV14,-,CASSQSTAVSPTF,TGTGCCAGCAGCCAAAGTACAGCCGTTTCTCCCACCTTC
TRBJ1-2,TRBD1,TRBV27,-,CASSSNGGQGIGGYTF,TGTGCCAGCAGTTCAAATGGGGGACAGGGGATAGGTGGCTACACCTTC
TRBJ1-1,TRBD1,TRBV10-3,-,CAISQRGGQGSVNTEAFF,TGTGCCATCAGTCAGAGGGGAGGACAGGGGTCTGTGAACACTGAAGCTTTCTTT
TRBJ1-3,-,TRBV14,-,CASSQGIRRQGPGNTIYF,TGTGCCAGCAGCCAAGGTATTCGGCGGCAGGGGCCTGGAAACACCATATATTTT
TRBJ2-7,-,TRBV5-3,once,CARSSQYEQYF,TGTGCCAGAAGCTCCCAATACGAGCAGTACTTC
TRBJ2-7,TRBD1,TRBV30,-,CAWSYGQDFYEQYF,TGTGCCTGGAGTTACGGACAGGATTTCTACGAGCAGTACTTC
TRBJ2-1,TRBD1,TRBV6-6,-,CASISRDRGNNEQFF,TGTGCCAGCATCTCCCGGGACAGGGGCAACAATGAGCAGTTCTTC
TRBJ2-7,TRBD1,TRBV4-2,-,CASSQIQGVYEQYF,TGTGCCAGCAGCCAAATACAGGGGGTCTACGAGCAGTACTTC
TRBJ2-3,TRBD1,TRBV29-1,-,CSVAGQNTDTQYF,TGCAGCGTTGCGGGACAGAACACAGATACGCAGTATTTT
TRBJ1-1,TRBD1,TRBV7-9,-,CASRQGAEAFF,TGTGCCAGCAGACAGGGGGCTGAAGCTTTCTTT
TRBJ2-3,TRBD2,TRBV18,few,CASSSGASDTQYF,TGTGCCAGCTCTAGCGGGGCTTCAGATACGCAGTATTTT
TRBJ2-7,-,TRBV7-8,-,CASTTAGEQYF,TGTGCCAGCACCACCGCGGGGGAGCAGTACTTC
TRBJ2-2,TRBD1,TRBV9,-,CASSVTGGAPGELFF,TGTGCCAGCAGCGTCACAGGGGGCGCGCCCGGGGAGCTGTTTTTT
TRBJ1-4,-,TRBV6-5,-,CASMGSSDEKLFF,TGTGCCAGCATGGGGTCTTCGGATGAAAAACTGTTTTTT
TRBJ2-3,TRBD2,TRBV30,-,CAWSTGTSGLRGDTQYF,TGTGCCTGGAGTACCGGGACTAGCGGCCTCCGAGGGGATACGCAGTATTTT
TRBJ1-2,-,TRBV5-1,once,CASSWGGGYTF,TGCGCCAGCAGCTGGGGGGGTGGCTACACCTTC
TRBJ1-4,TRBD1,TRBV6-5,-,CASGELGQGVGKLFF,TGTGCCAGCGGCGAATTGGGGCAGGGGGTCGGAAAACTGTTTTTT
TRBJ1-5,TRBD1,TRBV6-6,-,CASSTRQGVEHF,TGTGCCAGCAGTACAAGACAGGGAGTTGAACATTTT
TRBJ2-5,TRBD2,TRBV7-6,-,CASGIAGGRQETQYF,TGTGCCAGCGGGATAGCGGGGGGACGCCAAGAGACCCAGTACTTC
TRBJ1-3,-,TRBV6-5,-,CASSLDRTSGNTIYF,TGTGCCAGCAGCCTCGACAGGACCTCTGGAAACACCATATATTTT
TRBJ2-5,TRBD2,TRBV7-9,-,CASSLPGLAGGETQYF,TGTGCCAGCAGTTTACCGGGACTAGCGGGGGGCGAGACCCAGTACTTC